The rows below give T cell receptor beta chains drawn from one sample of a study of blood T cells in healthy people across ages. Using its own MiXCR run on the 5' RACE reads, TCRdb lists one record per CDR3 protein. The sample contains 1.8 million or so distinct CDR3 sequences, roughly 43% of which appear only once. The sample consisted of blood. Receptor source: a human donor in good health. The CDR3 runs from the conserved cysteine through the conserved F or W. Fields, in order: V gene, CDR3 protein.

TRBV2	CASSPSAPGTQYF
TRBV29-1	CSVESRTMFKPTDTQYF
TRBV29-1	CSVRSGFSGANVLTF
TRBV7-8	CASSTGARGEQYF
TRBV21-1	CAGSRGAQTDNYGYTF
TRBV11-2	CASSFTGNSQETQYF
TRBV4-3	CASSHSTLGSLEKLFF
TRBV5-1	CASSYGTVENIQYF
TRBV29-1	CSVSPYISAALKIEGWTEAFF
TRBV9	CASSVAGTYNYGYTF
TRBV29-1	CSVEDESPKYEQYF
TRBV28	CASSFSEALHF
TRBV11-1	CASSLARGRGAPQFF
TRBV27	CASSRRTGVGEKLFF
TRBV5-4	CASSSKLDTDTQYF
TRBV7-2	CASSPGLAVNNEQFF
TRBV18	CASSPGQRTTEAFF
TRBV6-5	CASSSSDRFTDTQYF
TRBV2	CASRKGLAGVEQFF
TRBV20-1	CSARDGTSFFEQFF
TRBV24-1	CATSDFRLGETDTQYF
TRBV29-1	CSVDRVTEAFF
TRBV28	CASSPGQSLSTNEKLFF
TRBV7-3	CAKPYPTYEQYF
TRBV15	CATSRLYTYEQYF
TRBV6-2/TRBV6-3	CASSFTSGEIYEQYF
TRBV7-2	CASSLVAGAPTEQYF
TRBV13	CANSPGDGEQYF
TRBV7-2	CASSKDRALDEQFF
TRBV29-1	CSGMTSYGYTF
TRBV4-3	CASSDLNYGYTF
TRBV29-1	CSVGQGSYYEQYF
TRBV9	CASSATSDTQYF
TRBV5-6	CASSLPGRVYNEQFF
TRBV10-3	CASRDTGLMNTEAFF
TRBV20-1	CSASHGVDGKETQYF
TRBV7-2	CASSLMTENTEAFF
TRBV5-8	CASSLYAGPETQYF
TRBV29-1	CSVVEVETQYF
TRBV5-1	CASSQQGTSYEQYF
TRBV12-3/TRBV12-4	CASSLGTGRGEQYF
TRBV10-3	CAIRNISGYTDAQYF
TRBV20-1	CSAVRDSYTDTQYF
TRBV7-2	CASSLFAGVSTDTQYF
TRBV20-1	CSARDVSGYNEQFF
TRBV12-3/TRBV12-4	CASSSAMTSSEETQYF
TRBV5-1	CASSFTGDNEQFF
TRBV6-5	CAGSYSRTYSYEQYF